Listed here are 17 T cell receptor beta chains from one sample, sequenced in a study of OX40 agonist ivuxolimab in advanced cancers. TCRdb's table, derived via immunoSEQ multiplex PCR, lists solely in-frame clones and lacks some. In the table there are 20,000 or so clones, 86% of which are singletons. Source: CD4+ or CD8+ T cells sorted from blood, taken in a trial of the OX40 agonist ivuxolimab. These TCRs come from an adult with an advanced solid tumor such as melanoma, head and neck, liver or kidney cancer.

There are a few counts of this clone. This chain connects TRBV11-2 to TRBJ1-1, with 8 bases that match TRBD1. Germline V gene sequence: CDR1 SGHAT, CDR2 FQNNGV. The V and J ends lost 3 bases and 7 bases, in that order; junction bases with no gene match: 10. This CDR3 is built from 15 residues. CDR3 coding DNA: TGTGCCAGCAGCTTTTCCAGGGGGCGCGAAATTGAAGCTTTCTTT. As protein: CASSFSRGREIEAFF.

The V gene is TRBV2, the J gene TRBJ2-6; D is ambiguous. Germline CDR1 and CDR2: SNHLY and FYNNEI. The CDR3 contains 15 residues. Trimming stripped 3 bases from V and 4 bases from J, with 10 bases between. The chain's CDR3 is CASSDYSAGANVLTF. The CDR3 DNA sequence: TGTGCCAGCAGTGACTATTCCGCCGGGGCCAACGTCCTGACTTTC.

The chain uses TRBV15 and TRBJ2-5, with D perhaps matching TRBD2 (5 bases). V dropped 5 bases and J dropped 5 bases, with 15 bases sitting between them. CDR1 and CDR2 from the germline V gene are LNHNV and YYDKDF (reference sequence). This CDR3 is 14 amino acids long. CDR3 in amino acids: CATSPAPGWETQYF. DNA for the CDR3: TGTGCCACCAGCCCAGCACCGGGGTGGGAGACCCAGTACTTC.

This clone was observed a handful of times. V gene TRBV6-5 combines with J gene TRBJ1-6; D not resolved. Deletions cut 4 bases from V and 7 bases from J, with 17 bases between. This CDR3 has 16 residues. The V gene's germline CDR1 is MNHEY and CDR2 SVGAGI. The CDR3 DNA sequence: TGTGCCAGCAGTTCCCTTGTGGGCCGGGCAAATTCACCCCTCCACTTT. It yields the protein CASSSLVGRANSPLHF.

This clone has just one count. J is TRBJ2-5 and V is TRBV11-3; TRBD2 aligns across 7 bases. V trimming: 5 bases; J trimming: 5 bases; junction bases outside the gene matches: 14. This CDR3 is 16 amino acids long. CDR1 and CDR2 from the germline V gene are SGHNT and YENEEA. For the CDR3, the DNA is TGTGCCAGCAGCGGAGCCTCTAGCGGAGGGGAGGAGACCCAGTACTTC. It yields the protein CASSGASSGGEETQYF.

J is TRBJ2-7 and V is TRBV6-5; D uncertain. V was shortened by 0 bases and J by 3 bases, with 3 bases between the two germline ends. Per the germline V gene, CDR1 is MNHEY and CDR2 is SVGAGI. The CDR3 is 12 residues long. CDR3: CASSYSHYEQYF. CDR3 nucleotides: TGTGCCAGCAGTTACTCGCACTACGAGCAGTACTTC.

V gene TRBV6-5 combines with J gene TRBJ2-7; D call uncertain. The CDR3 is 13 residues long. The V end was cut by 3 bases, the J end by 2 bases, with 8 bases between. Germline V gene data show CDR1 as MNHEY and CDR2 as SVGAGI. CDR3 sequence reads: CASSYGETYEQYF. Written as DNA, the CDR3 is TGTGCCAGCAGTTATGGGGAAACCTACGAGCAGTACTTC.

On this clone itself: At one boundary the junction diverges from the germline segment, which might be a read error. The V gene is TRBV7-7, the J gene TRBJ2-1; 7 bases match TRBD1. CDR3 length: 13 residues. Germline V gene data show CDR1 as SSHAT and CDR2 as FNYEAQ (reference sequence). The CDR3 region is CASSLGFRGEQFF. CDR3 DNA sequence: TGTGCTAGCAGCTTGGGGTTCAGGGGGGAGCAGTTCTTC.

The chain recombines TRBV6-5 with TRBJ2-7; D may be TRBD2 (5 bases). Germline CDR1 and CDR2: MNHEY and SVGAGI. This CDR3 comprises 16 residues. Trimming removed 1 base at V and 1 base at J, with 14 bases between. The DNA of the CDR3 is TGTGCCAGCAGTTACTACGCGGGCTCCAGATCCTACGAGCAGTACTTC. It translates to CASSYYAGSRSYEQYF.

The sample holds one count of this clone. This rearrangement joins TRBV5-6 to TRBJ2-5, with no clear D. Looked up from germline, CDR1 is SGHDT and CDR2 is YYEEEE. This CDR3 spans 14 amino acids. With 2 bases removed from V and 3 bases from J, the gap between germline ends came to 11 bases. This CDR3 is CASSLGPLEETQYF. The CDR3 DNA follows: TGTGCCAGCAGCTTAGGACCGTTAGAAGAGACCCAGTACTTC. Together with reference TRBV5-6 and TRBJ2-5, the CDR3 gives the full variable domain: DAGVTQSPTHLIKTRGQQVTLRCSPKSGHDTVSWYQQALGQGPQFIFQYYEEEERQRGNFPDRFSGHQFPNYSSELNVNALLLGDSALYLCASSLGPLEETQYFGPGTRLLVL.

This clone was detected only a few times. This chain links TRBV13 with TRBJ2-1; 7 bases agree with TRBD2. In germline, CDR1 is PRHDT, CDR2 FYEKMQ (reference sequence). The junction had 8 bases not matched to a gene; V was cut back by 2 bases and J by 4 bases. The CDR3 covers 16 residues. The CDR3 reads CASSLYERGPYNEQFF. The CDR3, as DNA: TGTGCCAGCAGCTTATATGAGCGGGGACCATACAATGAGCAGTTCTTC.

This sequence joins TRBV19 and TRBJ2-5; a possible D gene is TRBD2 (5 bases). This CDR3 comprises 13 residues. Trimming left V 6 bases short and J 5 bases short, with 13 bases between. Germline CDR1 reads LNHDA; CDR2 reads SQIVND (reference sequence). The DNA for the CDR3 is TGTGCCAGTAGATTGGGGTCGGGGGAGACCCAGTACTTC. Amino acids: CASRLGSGETQYF. The whole variable domain, filled in from reference TRBV19 and TRBJ2-5, reads DGGITQSPKYLFRKEGQNVTLSCEQNLNHDAMYWYRQDPGQGLRLIYYSQIVNDFQKGDIAEGYSVSREKKESFPLTVTSAQKNPTAFYLCASRLGSGETQYFGPGTRLLVL.

The V gene is TRBV19, the J gene TRBJ2-3, with D perhaps matching TRBD1 or TRBD2 (6 bases each). The germline CDR1 and CDR2 sequences are LNHDA and SQIVND (reference sequence). V was cut by 5 bases and J by 1 base, with 16 bases left in between. The CDR3 spans 16 residues. As DNA, the CDR3 is TGTGCCAGTAGTCTCGGCGGGACACAAGGCACAGATACGCAGTATTTT. The encoded protein is CASSLGGTQGTDTQYF.

This clone appeared a single time. V gene TRBV7-2 combines with J gene TRBJ1-1; D is undetermined. Germline-derived CDR1 and CDR2 are SGHTA and FQGNSA. CDR3 length: 13 amino acids. Trimming removed 5 bases at V and 3 bases at J, with 10 bases between. CDR3 in DNA: TGTGCCAGCAGCCCAGACATTTACACTGAAGCTTTCTTT. It specifies CASSPDIYTEAFF.

The count of this clone is one. The chain links TRBV4-2 to TRBJ2-3; weak D call: TRBD2 (6 bases). CDR3 length: 15 amino acids. Germline V gene sequence: CDR1 LGHNA, CDR2 YNFKEQ. V gave up 6 bases and J gave up 6 bases, with 19 bases separating them. CDR3 DNA sequence: TGTGCCAGCAGTGGGGGGACGGGAACTTTGGATACGCAGTATTTT. This codes for CASSGGTGTLDTQYF.

This chain uses TRBV7-9 with TRBJ2-1, with TRBD1 identical over 7 bases. The CDR3 loop spans 14 amino acids. CDR1 is SEHNR and CDR2 is FQNEAQ in the germline V gene (reference sequence). The ends lost 4 bases at V and 12 bases at J; junction bases unmatched: 12. The DNA of the CDR3 is TGTGCCAGCAGCTCGACAAAGGGGGCGAAGGGGCAGTTCTTC. This gives the protein CASSSTKGAKGQFF.

This clone was seen a handful of times. The chain employs TRBV6-5 and TRBJ2-1, with 8 bases aligning to TRBD2. Trimming at V came to 6 bases and at J to 6 bases, leaving 4 bases not matched to a gene. The V gene's germline CDR1 is MNHEY and CDR2 SVGAGI. The CDR3 has 13 residues. The CDR3, as DNA: TGTGCCAGCAGCTTAGCGGGACCCAATGAGCAGTTCTTC. It encodes CASSLAGPNEQFF.